These 13 T cell receptor beta chains came from one sample sequenced in a study of cytomegalovirus exposure and HLA in healthy donors. PCR used 60 Vbeta primers and 13 Jbeta primers. Only in-frame clones appear in the TCRdb table, and some are missing; sequencing was by immunoSEQ multiplex PCR. The table includes approximately 110,000 clones, roughly three fifths detected once. The sample taken for sequencing was PBMCs. These receptors were obtained from a man aged 25 to 45 in good health and CMV-seropositive.

This chain uses TRBV7-5 with TRBJ1-3. TRBV7-5 is labeled a pseudogene. This CDR3 comprises 16 residues. Here the CDR3 reads CARTGGDPTSGNTIYF. In nucleotides, the CDR3 is TGTGCCAGAACTGGGGGGGACCCCACCTCTGGAAACACCATATATTTT.

The chain couples TRBV5-6 to TRBJ1-5, with TRBD1 identical over 7 bases. Germline trimming cut 3 bases from V and 1 base from J; bases unmatched to any gene: 1. Germline CDR1 reads SGHDT; CDR2 reads YYEEEE. The CDR3 consists of 14 residues. CDR3 sequence: CASSWGQSNQPQHF. In DNA form, the CDR3 reads TGTGCCAGCAGCTGGGGACAGAGCAATCAGCCCCAGCATTTT.

The chain employs TRBV11-3 and TRBJ2-3; weak D call: TRBD2 (6 bases). Germline loops: CDR1 SGHNT, CDR2 YENEEA. This CDR3 region has 15 residues. V was trimmed by 4 bases and J by 5 bases, leaving 16 bases between them. The CDR3 DNA is TGTGCCAGCAGCTCGATTAGCGGAGGGAAAGATACGCAGTATTTT. This sequence encodes CASSSISGGKDTQYF.

This chain joins TRBV18 and TRBJ2-3; weak D call: TRBD2 (5 bases). Germline lookup yields CDR1 KGHSH and CDR2 LQKENI. V dropped 2 bases and J dropped 6 bases, with 6 bases sitting between them. This CDR3 is built from 12 residues. DNA of the CDR3: TGTGCCAGCTCACCAACGGGGGATACGCAGTATTTT. It encodes CASSPTGDTQYF.

V and J are TRBV5-4 and TRBJ2-5; 9 bases are shared with TRBD1. Trimming removed 4 bases from V and 9 bases from J; junction bases left unmatched: 10. Germline values: CDR1 SGHNT, CDR2 YYREEE (reference sequence). This CDR3 contains 14 residues. CDR3 coding DNA: TGTGCCAGCAGCAACTCGGGACAGGGTTTTTCCCAGTACTTC. This gives the protein CASSNSGQGFSQYF.

This clone came up a few times. The genes are TRBV5-6 and TRBJ1-2; perhaps TRBD1 as D (5 bases). The CDR3 runs 13 residues. Germline V lookup: CDR1 SGHDT, CDR2 YYEEEE. Trimming cost V 4 bases and J 8 bases, with 15 bases left between them. The CDR3 protein is CASSMDTRPGYTF. The CDR3 DNA follows: TGTGCCAGCAGCATGGACACGCGGCCCGGCTACACCTTC.

V and J are TRBV6-1 and TRBJ2-3; TRBD1 matches 9 bases. From germline, CDR1 is MNHNS and CDR2 SASEGT. Trimming took 11 bases from V and 2 from J; bases not matched to a gene: 5. The CDR3 has 13 residues. CDR3 in amino acids: CAGQGWVTDTQYF. The CDR3 coding sequence is TGTGCCGGACAGGGGTGGGTCACAGATACGCAGTATTTT.

This chain uses TRBV5-6 with TRBJ2-5, with 8 bases that match TRBD1. CDR1 and CDR2 (germline): SGHDT, YYEEEE. CDR3 length: 13 amino acids. V lost 2 bases and J lost 4; bases outside the gene matches: 1. The CDR3 reads CASSFQGAETQYF. For the CDR3, the DNA is TGTGCCAGCAGCTTCCAGGGGGCAGAGACCCAGTACTTC.

This chain joins TRBV29-1 and TRBJ2-1; D ambiguous. CDR1 and CDR2 from the germline V gene are SQVTM and ANQGSEA. V lost 3 bases and J lost 9, with 12 bases in between. The CDR3 sequence is 12 residues long. The CDR3, as DNA: TGCAGCGTTGACCGAGGTTTCCGTGAGCAGTTCTTC. Encoded protein: CSVDRGFREQFF.

The chain combines TRBV4-2 with TRBJ2-2; 9 bases are shared with TRBD1. V gave up 4 bases and J gave up 8 bases; unmatched junction bases: 11. Germline V lookup: CDR1 LGHNA, CDR2 YNFKEQ. This CDR3 spans 16 amino acids. The CDR3 loop is CASSPTGQGELGELFF. DNA for the CDR3: TGTGCCAGCAGCCCAACGGGACAGGGTGAATTGGGGGAGCTGTTTTTT.

The chain is built from TRBV21-1 and TRBJ2-3; the table's D call, TRBD2, was not checked against the DNA. TRBV21-1 is shown as a pseudogene. This CDR3 region has 13 residues. The CDR3 sequence is CASSKEEGDTQYF. Here the CDR3 DNA reads TGTGCCAGCAGCAAAGAAGAGGGTGACACGCAGTATTTT.

This chain links TRBV7-2 with TRBJ1-5, with TRBD1 as a possible D gene (5 bases). The CDR3 covers 13 residues. The V end was cut by 6 bases, the J end by 6 bases, with 12 bases between. Germline CDR1 is SGHTA and CDR2 is FQGNSA. CDR3 sequence (DNA): TGTGCCAGCAGTACCCGGGGGGGTCAGCCCCAGCATTTT. Protein sequence: CASSTRGGQPQHF.

The chain couples TRBV5-4 to TRBJ2-7; a weak D match, TRBD1 (5 bases). V lost 0 bases, J lost 5 bases, and 12 bases lay in between. CDR3 length equals 14 residues. The germline gives CDR1 SGHNT, CDR2 YYREEE (reference sequence). The CDR3 is CASSLDQGVNEQYF. The CDR3 nucleotides are TGTGCCAGCAGCTTGGATCAGGGTGTCAACGAGCAGTACTTC.